This note documents a single T cell receptor (beta chain) sequence. Germline CDR1 and CDR2: LGHDT and YNNKEL (reference sequence). The V and J ends lost 0 bases and 0 bases respectively, with 6 bases between them. The CDR3 is made up of 15 amino acids. The sample belongs to a study of blood T cell repertoires in COVID-19. Looking at the study overall: Acute and convalescent COVID-19 specimens originated in the United States, Italy and Spain. The cDNA or gDNA used as material had been derived from T cells, B-cell-depleted T cells, or PBMCs.

Per the study methods: Amplification from reference gene primers served as the basis for estimated nucleated cell counts. Assay: immunoSEQ multiplex PCR; the TCRdb copy retains only in-frame clones and omits some. That table is the source of V, J and clone size, and D and trimming were worked out from the DNA. The sample yields roughly 200,000 clones, around 90% seen once. The TCR comes from a man between 18 and 29 years old with active or convalescent COVID-19. The chain has TRBV3-1 (or the pseudogene TRBV3-2) and TRBJ1-3; D remains ambiguous. Sequencing was performed on peripheral blood. CDR3 protein: CASSQEIISGNTIYF. CDR3 coding DNA: TGTGCCAGCAGCCAAGAAATAATCTCTGGAAACACCATATATTTT.